Listed below are T cell receptor beta chains from one sample, sequenced in a study of T-cell memory formation after mild COVID-19. TCRdb called the 5' RACE reads again in MiXCR, with one record for every CDR3 protein. The sample consists of 360,000 or so distinct CDR3 sequences, around 28% of them appearing once. Source material: PBMCs or a T cell subset sorted from them (not recorded which). These receptors originate from an adult woman who had mild COVID-19 (a few samples of this study predate the infection). Cell type and time point are not known. The CDR3 runs from the conserved cysteine through the conserved F or W. Fields, in order: CDR3 protein, CDR3 DNA, clone size, J gene, V gene, D gene. D genes are given only for firm matches. Expanded clones are given a class, and other clones once, few, many or no size at all.

CDR3aa: CASSPTGLLNTGELFF; CDR3nt: TGTGCCAGCAGCCCGACAGGTCTATTGAACACCGGGGAGCTGTTTTTT; abundance: -; j_gene: TRBJ2-2; v_gene: TRBV7-2; d_gene: -
CDR3aa: CASSGGQSVYYEQYF; CDR3nt: TGTGCCAGCAGCGGGGGACAGTCCGTGTACTACGAGCAGTACTTC; abundance: few; j_gene: TRBJ2-7; v_gene: TRBV9; d_gene: TRBD1
CDR3aa: CSGRGSTGELFF; CDR3nt: TGCAGCGGGAGGGGGTCCACCGGGGAGCTGTTTTTT; abundance: -; j_gene: TRBJ2-2; v_gene: TRBV29-1; d_gene: -
CDR3aa: CASAGVTEFAGYTF; CDR3nt: TGTGCCAGCGCCGGGGTGACAGAATTCGCCGGCTACACCTTC; abundance: -; j_gene: TRBJ1-2; v_gene: TRBV12-3/TRBV12-4; d_gene: -
CDR3aa: CASRSPPNYGYTF; CDR3nt: TGTGCCAGCAGGTCCCCGCCTAACTATGGCTACACCTTC; abundance: -; j_gene: TRBJ1-2; v_gene: TRBV6-5; d_gene: -
CDR3aa: CASSHRDRGPKEQYF; CDR3nt: TGTGCCAGCAGCCACCGGGACAGGGGGCCGAAGGAGCAGTACTTC; abundance: -; j_gene: TRBJ2-7; v_gene: TRBV6-2/TRBV6-3; d_gene: TRBD1
CDR3aa: CSVTGGLVGYTF; CDR3nt: TGCAGCGTGACAGGGGGGCTTGTTGGCTACACCTTC; abundance: -; j_gene: TRBJ1-2; v_gene: TRBV29-1; d_gene: TRBD1
CDR3aa: CATGGQGEETQYF; CDR3nt: TGTGCCACCGGTGGACAGGGCGAGGAGACCCAGTACTTC; abundance: -; j_gene: TRBJ2-5; v_gene: TRBV24-1; d_gene: TRBD1
CDR3aa: CASSQPIKVGSGSTWGNEQFF; CDR3nt: TGTGCCAGCAGCCAGCCCATCAAAGTGGGTAGCGGGAGTACATGGGGGAATGAGCAGTTCTTC; abundance: -; j_gene: TRBJ2-1; v_gene: TRBV4-2; d_gene: TRBD2
CDR3aa: CAWSLPPGTGRNTIYF; CDR3nt: TGTGCCTGGAGTTTGCCACCCGGGACCGGGAGGAACACCATATATTTT; abundance: -; j_gene: TRBJ1-3; v_gene: TRBV30; d_gene: -
CDR3aa: CASSFERYSGYTF; CDR3nt: TGTGCCAGCAGCTTCGAGAGATACAGTGGCTACACCTTC; abundance: few; j_gene: TRBJ1-2; v_gene: TRBV5-6; d_gene: -
CDR3aa: CASSPPAGYEQYF; CDR3nt: TGTGCCAGCAGCCCCCCCGCGGGCTACGAGCAGTACTTC; abundance: -; j_gene: TRBJ2-7; v_gene: TRBV11-2; d_gene: -
CDR3aa: CASSLSGKPYNEQFF; CDR3nt: TGCGCCAGCAGCCTTAGCGGGAAACCCTACAATGAGCAGTTCTTC; abundance: -; j_gene: TRBJ2-1; v_gene: TRBV4-3; d_gene: TRBD2
CDR3aa: CAITGTGFTGELFF; CDR3nt: TGTGCCATCACCGGGACAGGCTTCACCGGGGAGCTGTTTTTT; abundance: few; j_gene: TRBJ2-2; v_gene: TRBV10-3; d_gene: TRBD1